The sequence of this T cell receptor beta chain was determined in a study of blood T cell repertoires in COVID-19. Whole-study context: T cells, B-cell-depleted T cells, or PBMCs provided the cDNA or gDNA that served as material.

This CDR3 region has 14 residues. V lost 0 bases, J lost 4 bases, and 9 bases lay in between. Germline assignment: CDR1 LGHDT and CDR2 YNNKEL (reference sequence). As processed by the authors: Reference gene primers were amplified, and this amplification served to estimate nucleated cell counts. TCRdb keeps only in-frame clones here, not all; method: immunoSEQ multiplex PCR. That table is the source of V, J and clone size, and D and trimming were worked out from the DNA. This sample has 200,000 or so clones, with roughly 80% found just once. The rearrangement uses TRBV3-1 (or the pseudogene TRBV3-2) and TRBJ1-2; D is unresolved. The receptor's source is a woman between 40 and 55 years old with acute or convalescent COVID-19. Source material: peripheral blood. CDR3 coding DNA: TGTGCCAGCAGCCAAGAGGGGAGTTCCTATGGCTACACCTTC. It is translated as CASSQEGSSYGYTF.